A selection of T cell receptor beta chains follows, all from one sample in a study of shared clonotypes between healthy human individuals. Only in-frame clones appear in the TCRdb table, and some are missing; sequencing was by immunoSEQ multiplex PCR. There are hundreds of thousands of clones in the sample; about 96% occur only once, and roughly 0.1% lies in the top ten. Input material: naive CD8+ T cells sorted from blood. All receptors come from a woman in her 30s in good health. Each CDR3 is given with its conserved first and last residue. Each record gives: CDR3 protein, CDR3 DNA, V gene, J gene, clone size, D gene. D genes are given only for firm matches. Some rows mark clone size as missing; the rest say once, few, many or name a class of expanded clone.

cdr3_aa: CASSWGTGGDEQYF
cdr3_nt: TGTGCCAGCAGTTGGGGGACAGGGGGCGACGAGCAGTACTTC
v_call: TRBV27
j_call: TRBJ2-7
clone_size: NA
d_call: TRBD1

cdr3_aa: CSVEGQNRGNEQFF
cdr3_nt: TGCAGCGTTGAAGGTCAAAACCGGGGCAATGAGCAGTTCTTC
v_call: TRBV29-1
j_call: TRBJ2-1
clone_size: NA
d_call: NA

cdr3_aa: CSVESQGATYEQYF
cdr3_nt: TGCAGCGTTGAGTCACAGGGGGCAACCTACGAGCAGTACTTC
v_call: TRBV29-1
j_call: TRBJ2-7
clone_size: once
d_call: TRBD1

cdr3_aa: CASTSPGQGASGELFF
cdr3_nt: TGTGCCAGCACTTCCCCGGGACAGGGGGCTTCCGGGGAGCTGTTTTTT
v_call: TRBV9
j_call: TRBJ2-2
clone_size: NA
d_call: TRBD1

cdr3_aa: CASSMTGGSATNEKLFF
cdr3_nt: TGTGCCAGTAGTATGACAGGGGGGAGTGCAACTAATGAAAAACTGTTTTTT
v_call: TRBV19
j_call: TRBJ1-4
clone_size: NA
d_call: TRBD1

cdr3_aa: CASSFGTGVNEQYF
cdr3_nt: TGCGCCAGCAGCTTCGGGACAGGGGTCAACGAGCAGTACTTC
v_call: TRBV5-1
j_call: TRBJ2-7
clone_size: NA
d_call: TRBD1

cdr3_aa: CASSLERSETQYF
cdr3_nt: TGTGCCAGCAGCTTGGAACGATCGGAGACCCAGTACTTC
v_call: TRBV5-4
j_call: TRBJ2-5
clone_size: NA
d_call: NA

cdr3_aa: CASSLAATYEQYF
cdr3_nt: TGTGCCAGCAGCTTGGCCGCAACCTACGAGCAGTACTTC
v_call: TRBV5-4
j_call: TRBJ2-7
clone_size: NA
d_call: NA

cdr3_aa: CASSSRQFFQETQYF
cdr3_nt: TGTGCCAGCAGTTCCCGACAGTTTTTTCAAGAGACCCAGTACTTC
v_call: TRBV28
j_call: TRBJ2-5
clone_size: NA
d_call: NA

cdr3_aa: CASSGGQSTDTQYF
cdr3_nt: TGTGCCAGCAGTGGGGGACAGTCCACAGATACGCAGTATTTT
v_call: TRBV2
j_call: TRBJ2-3
clone_size: NA
d_call: TRBD1

cdr3_aa: CASSDSAPGRSPEAFF
cdr3_nt: TGTGCCAGCAGCGACTCCGCCCCGGGACGGTCTCCTGAAGCTTTCTTT
v_call: TRBV27
j_call: TRBJ1-1
clone_size: NA
d_call: NA

cdr3_aa: CASSLGNEQFF
cdr3_nt: TGTGCCAGCAGTTTAGGCAATGAGCAGTTCTTC
v_call: TRBV27
j_call: TRBJ2-1
clone_size: few
d_call: NA

cdr3_aa: CAWTPGQHNQPQHF
cdr3_nt: TGTGCCTGGACACCGGGACAGCACAATCAGCCCCAGCATTTT
v_call: TRBV30
j_call: TRBJ1-5
clone_size: NA
d_call: TRBD1

cdr3_aa: CASSFFGQPNTEAFF
cdr3_nt: TGTGCCAGCAGTTTTTTCGGACAGCCGAACACTGAAGCTTTCTTT
v_call: TRBV28
j_call: TRBJ1-1
clone_size: NA
d_call: NA

cdr3_aa: CASSLVGMEETQYF
cdr3_nt: TGTGCCAGCAGCTTAGTGGGGATGGAAGAGACCCAGTACTTC
v_call: TRBV7-9
j_call: TRBJ2-5
clone_size: NA
d_call: NA

cdr3_aa: CASSSEGKTQETQYF
cdr3_nt: TGTGCCAGCTCTTCGGAGGGGAAGACGCAAGAGACCCAGTACTTC
v_call: TRBV18
j_call: TRBJ2-5
clone_size: NA
d_call: NA

cdr3_aa: CASSLTSGNSYEQYF
cdr3_nt: TGCGCCAGCAGCCTAACTAGCGGAAATTCCTACGAGCAGTACTTC
v_call: TRBV5-1
j_call: TRBJ2-7
clone_size: NA
d_call: TRBD2

cdr3_aa: CASSPRTGYYEQYF
cdr3_nt: TGTGCCAGCAGCCCCCGGACAGGGTACTACGAGCAGTACTTC
v_call: TRBV14
j_call: TRBJ2-7
clone_size: NA
d_call: TRBD1

cdr3_aa: CASSDKRDYSKDGTDTQYF
cdr3_nt: TGCGCCAGCAGTGATAAGAGGGATTACTCGAAAGACGGCACAGATACGCAGTATTTT
v_call: TRBV10-1
j_call: TRBJ2-3
clone_size: NA
d_call: NA

cdr3_aa: CASSVGGLAGELFF
cdr3_nt: TGTGCCAGCAGCGTAGGGGGGCTGGCCGGGGAGCTGTTTTTT
v_call: TRBV9
j_call: TRBJ2-2
clone_size: NA
d_call: NA

cdr3_aa: CASSWDRDEQYF
cdr3_nt: TGTGCCAGCAGTTGGGACAGGGACGAGCAGTACTTC
v_call: TRBV28
j_call: TRBJ2-7
clone_size: NA
d_call: TRBD1

cdr3_aa: CASTQGGQGASEQYF
cdr3_nt: TGTGCCAGCACCCAGGGTGGACAGGGGGCAAGCGAGCAGTACTTC
v_call: TRBV27
j_call: TRBJ2-7
clone_size: NA
d_call: TRBD1

cdr3_aa: CASSVGDYEQYF
cdr3_nt: TGTGCCAGCAGTGTAGGGGACTACGAGCAGTACTTC
v_call: TRBV25-1
j_call: TRBJ2-7
clone_size: NA
d_call: NA

cdr3_aa: CASSQGWNQPQHF
cdr3_nt: TGTGCCAGCAGTCAGGGGTGGAATCAGCCCCAGCATTTT
v_call: TRBV6-6
j_call: TRBJ1-5
clone_size: NA
d_call: NA

cdr3_aa: CASSELQGDTEAFF
cdr3_nt: TGTGCCAGCAGTGAATTACAAGGGGACACTGAAGCTTTCTTT
v_call: TRBV2
j_call: TRBJ1-1
clone_size: NA
d_call: NA

cdr3_aa: CSVEGTAGAYEQYF
cdr3_nt: TGCAGCGTTGAAGGGACAGCTGGCGCCTACGAGCAGTACTTC
v_call: TRBV29-1
j_call: TRBJ2-7
clone_size: NA
d_call: NA

cdr3_aa: CASRSDSYNEQFF
cdr3_nt: TGTGCCAGTAGAAGTGACTCCTACAATGAGCAGTTCTTC
v_call: TRBV19
j_call: TRBJ2-1
clone_size: NA
d_call: NA

cdr3_aa: CASTLIGVNTEAFF
cdr3_nt: TGTGCCAGCACCCTCATCGGAGTGAACACTGAAGCTTTCTTT
v_call: TRBV2
j_call: TRBJ1-1
clone_size: NA
d_call: NA

cdr3_aa: CASSLQGNEQYF
cdr3_nt: TGTGCCAGCAGTCTACAGGGAAACGAGCAGTACTTC
v_call: TRBV5-4
j_call: TRBJ2-7
clone_size: NA
d_call: NA

cdr3_aa: CASSETGGNEQYF
cdr3_nt: TGTGCCAGCAGCGAGACAGGTGGCAACGAGCAGTACTTC
v_call: TRBV28
j_call: TRBJ2-7
clone_size: NA
d_call: NA

cdr3_aa: CSVEENEQFF
cdr3_nt: TGCAGCGTTGAAGAGAATGAGCAGTTCTTC
v_call: TRBV29-1
j_call: TRBJ2-1
clone_size: NA
d_call: NA

cdr3_aa: CASSPGLAGNEQFF
cdr3_nt: TGTGCCAGCAGCCCGGGACTAGCGGGCAATGAGCAGTTCTTC
v_call: TRBV7-3
j_call: TRBJ2-1
clone_size: once
d_call: TRBD2

cdr3_aa: CASSTMDLSQHF
cdr3_nt: TGTGCCAGCAGTACAATGGACTTGTCCCAGCATTTT
v_call: TRBV6-5
j_call: TRBJ1-5
clone_size: once
d_call: NA

cdr3_aa: CSVIDGHNSPLHF
cdr3_nt: TGCAGCGTTATCGACGGTCATAATTCACCCCTCCACTTT
v_call: TRBV29-1
j_call: TRBJ1-6
clone_size: once
d_call: NA

cdr3_aa: CASSVSGTSYNEQFF
cdr3_nt: TGTGCCAGCAGCGTAAGTGGGACATCCTACAATGAGCAGTTCTTC
v_call: TRBV9
j_call: TRBJ2-1
clone_size: NA
d_call: NA

cdr3_aa: CASRRTSGGVVDTQYF
cdr3_nt: TGTGCCAGCAGGCGGACTAGCGGGGGGGTGGTAGATACGCAGTATTTT
v_call: TRBV7-2
j_call: TRBJ2-3
clone_size: NA
d_call: TRBD2

cdr3_aa: CASRGGSGSVYEQYF
cdr3_nt: TGTGCCAGCAGGGGGGGGAGCGGGAGTGTCTACGAGCAGTACTTC
v_call: TRBV27
j_call: TRBJ2-7
clone_size: NA
d_call: TRBD2

cdr3_aa: CSARYNEQFF
cdr3_nt: TGCAGTGCTAGGTACAATGAGCAGTTCTTC
v_call: TRBV20-1
j_call: TRBJ2-1
clone_size: NA
d_call: NA

cdr3_aa: CASNPGEQFF
cdr3_nt: TGTGCCAGCAACCCGGGTGAGCAGTTCTTC
v_call: TRBV7-9
j_call: TRBJ2-1
clone_size: NA
d_call: NA

cdr3_aa: CASSGLGGYTF
cdr3_nt: TGTGCCAGCAGTGGTTTGGGTGGCTACACCTTC
v_call: TRBV2
j_call: TRBJ1-2
clone_size: NA
d_call: NA

cdr3_aa: CASRPAGAYNEQFF
cdr3_nt: TGTGCCAGCAGGCCAGCGGGGGCCTACAATGAGCAGTTCTTC
v_call: TRBV28
j_call: TRBJ2-1
clone_size: NA
d_call: TRBD2

cdr3_aa: CASSGSGSGADTQYF
cdr3_nt: TGTGCCAGCAGCGGCAGCGGGAGCGGGGCAGATACGCAGTATTTT
v_call: TRBV9
j_call: TRBJ2-3
clone_size: NA
d_call: TRBD2

cdr3_aa: CASSLAAGGGLSDEQFF
cdr3_nt: TGTGCCAGCAGCTTAGCTGCGGGTGGGGGGCTAAGCGATGAGCAGTTCTTC
v_call: TRBV7-9
j_call: TRBJ2-1
clone_size: NA
d_call: NA

cdr3_aa: CASRERTNSYEQYF
cdr3_nt: TGTGCCAGCAGAGAGCGTACGAACTCCTACGAGCAGTACTTC
v_call: TRBV6-6
j_call: TRBJ2-7
clone_size: NA
d_call: NA

cdr3_aa: CASSVGGPRDEQYF
cdr3_nt: TGTGCCAGCAGCGTAGGTGGCCCAAGAGACGAGCAGTACTTC
v_call: TRBV9
j_call: TRBJ2-7
clone_size: NA
d_call: NA